This entry is about one T cell receptor (beta chain). The CDR3 extends over 15 amino acids. Per germline, CDR1 SGHDT and CDR2 YYEEEE. V was shortened by 4 bases and J by 7 bases, with 15 bases between the two germline ends. This sample was included in a study of blood T cell repertoires in COVID-19. Overall study: The cDNA or gDNA used as material had been derived from T cells, B-cell-depleted T cells, or PBMCs.

Original data processing: Reference gene primers were amplified, and this amplification served to estimate nucleated cell counts. Only in-frame clones appear in the TCRdb table, and some are missing; sequencing was by immunoSEQ multiplex PCR. V, J and clone size reflect that table, while D and trimming were determined from the DNA. The table lists approximately 170,000 clones, roughly 93% of them singletons. This chain links TRBV5-6 with TRBJ1-6; possibly TRBD1 for D (5 bases). Sample: peripheral blood. This TCR came from a man aged 18 to 35 with COVID-19, enrolled during active disease. The CDR3 region is CASSLTAGRNSPLHF. The CDR3 region has the DNA TGTGCCAGCAGCCTTACAGCAGGGAGGAATTCACCCCTCCACTTT.